What follows are 16 T cell receptor beta chains derived from one specimen sequenced in a study of siplizumab effects on memory and regulatory T cells. Profiled with immunoSEQ multiplex PCR; TCRdb holds only in-frame clones, not every one. The sample yields 10,000 to 15,000 clones, roughly half seen once. Their antigen targets remain unknown. Coculturing was carried out on the mixed lymphocyte reaction cells. It lasted more than five days and was done at 37°C. Sequences were obtained from CFSE-low (dividing) CD8+ T cells sorted from an allogeneic mixed lymphocyte reaction. These receptors were obtained from a human donor in good health; the cells came from an allogeneic mixed lymphocyte reaction. Some clones in this sample may be carry-over from other donors' samples.

This clone qualifies as medium-sized. V gene TRBV7-6 combines with J gene TRBJ2-7; D is tentatively TRBD1 or TRBD2 (5 bases each). This CDR3 has 14 amino acids. Germline V gene data show CDR1 as SGHVS and CDR2 as FNYEAQ. Trimming pared 5 bases from V and 6 bases from J, leaving 17 bases between. Here the CDR3 DNA reads TGTGCCAGCAGCATACAGGTCGAGGGCGCCGAGCAGTACTTC. This sequence encodes CASSIQVEGAEQYF.

The chain couples TRBV5-3 to TRBJ2-6, with 8 positions matching TRBD1. TRBV5-3 is reported as an ORF; its role is uncertain. The CDR3 is made up of 13 amino acids. V lost 8 bases, J lost 3 bases, and 1 base stayed unmatched. CDR3 DNA sequence: TGTGCCAGGGACAGGGATGGGGCCAACGTCCTGACTTTC. This gives the protein CARDRDGANVLTF.

The chain uses TRBV4-1 and TRBJ2-3, with TRBD2 matching over 11 bases. CDR3 size: 15 residues. In germline, CDR1 is MGHRA, CDR2 YSYEKL. Trimming removed 8 bases from V and 5 bases from J; junction bases left unmatched: 9. CDR3 sequence reads: CASGLILAGVDTQYF. CDR3 DNA sequence: TGCGCCAGCGGACTCATACTAGCGGGAGTAGATACGCAGTATTTT.

This clone has more than one count but fewer than ten. The chain has TRBV4-2 and TRBJ2-1; 7 bases are shared with TRBD2. The CDR3 covers 15 residues. Per germline, CDR1 LGHNA and CDR2 YNFKEQ. V was clipped by 0 bases and J by 4 bases; unmatched bases: 3. The CDR3 reads CASSQESSGYNEQFF. The CDR3 region has the DNA TGTGCCAGCAGCCAAGAGTCTAGCGGATACAATGAGCAGTTCTTC.

The chain combines TRBV18 with TRBJ1-4, with D possibly TRBD1 on 5 matching bases. In germline, CDR1 is KGHSH, CDR2 LQKENI. The CDR3 sequence is 15 residues long. Deletions cut 5 bases from V and 0 bases from J, with 10 bases between. CDR3: CASSYGTATNEKLFF. The CDR3 DNA sequence: TGTGCCAGCTCATACGGGACCGCAACTAATGAAAAACTGTTTTTT.

This chain joins TRBV11-2 and TRBJ2-1; 9 nucleotides agree with TRBD2. The CDR3 spans 18 residues. CDR1 and CDR2 (germline): SGHAT, FQNNGV. Losses at the gene ends were 4 bases for V and 1 base for J; bases not matched to a gene: 11. The CDR3 DNA follows: TGTGCCAGCAGCTACCTCTTGGGCGGGGGGGAGTCCTACAATGAGCAGTTCTTC. Amino acid sequence: CASSYLLGGGESYNEQFF.

By share, this clone ranks as medium-sized. The CDR3 loop is CASTTGPGAYEQYF. In nucleotides, the CDR3 is TGTGCCAGTACGACAGGGCCGGGGGCCTACGAGCAGTACTTC. This rearrangement joins TRBV19 to TRBJ2-7; a possible D gene is TRBD1 (7 bases). This CDR3 has 14 amino acids. Germline V lookup: CDR1 LNHDA, CDR2 SQIVND (reference sequence). V gave up 7 bases and J gave up 2 bases, with 15 bases separating them.

The V call is TRBV7-6, the J call TRBJ2-7, with 7 bases that match TRBD1. The junction had 15 bases not matched to a gene; V was cut back by 4 bases and J by 3 bases. Germline CDR1 SGHVS, CDR2 FNYEAQ. This CDR3 has 17 amino acids. The CDR3 sequence is CASSSYPGQRPLYEQYF. The CDR3 DNA reads as TGTGCCAGCAGCTCGTACCCGGGACAGCGACCCCTCTACGAGCAGTACTTC.

The V gene is TRBV7-2, the J gene TRBJ2-3; D is unresolved. CDR1 and CDR2 (germline): SGHTA, FQGNSA. V was trimmed by 5 bases and J by 0 bases, leaving 9 bases between them. There are 14 residues in the CDR3. For the CDR3, the DNA is TGTGCCAGCAGCCTCCTTAGTAGCACAGATACGCAGTATTTT. It specifies CASSLLSSTDTQYF.

V and J are TRBV5-4 and TRBJ1-3, with D hard to call. The CDR3 sequence is 14 residues long. Germline V gene lookup returns CDR1 SGHNT and CDR2 YYREEE (reference sequence). V was cut by 1 base and J by 4 bases, with 9 bases left in between. CDR3 coding DNA: TGTGCCAGCAGCTTGTCGGGTTCCGGAAACACCATATATTTT. Its translation is CASSLSGSGNTIYF.

This chain links TRBV27 with TRBJ1-2; D possibly corresponds to TRBD1 (5 bases). Germline values: CDR1 MNHEY, CDR2 SMNVEV (reference sequence). Trimming pared 5 bases from V and 5 bases from J, leaving 15 bases between. The CDR3 is 14 amino acids. The CDR3 DNA sequence: TGTGCCAGCAGTCCCGGGACGGCCTGGTATGGCTACACCTTC. This translates into CASSPGTAWYGYTF.

This clone was observed a handful of times. V usage is TRBV7-8 and J usage is TRBJ2-7; the match to TRBD2 covers 12 bases. CDR3 size: 15 residues. The germline V gene has CDR1 SGHVS and CDR2 FQNEAQ. V lost 4 bases, J lost 3 bases, and 4 bases stayed unmatched. CDR3 sequence: CASSSWTSGIYEQYF. The CDR3 DNA is TGTGCCAGCAGCTCCTGGACTAGCGGGATCTACGAGCAGTACTTC.

The rearrangement joins TRBV5-8 to TRBJ1-1; D call uncertain. The V gene lost 0 bases and the J gene lost 1 base, with 7 bases spanning the gap. The length of the CDR3 is 14 residues. Germline V CDR1 and CDR2: SGHTS, YDEGEE. In DNA, the CDR3 is TGTGCCAGCAGCTTGGAGGAGGCGAACACTGAAGCTTTCTTT. It translates to CASSLEEANTEAFF.

The chain combines TRBV25-1 with TRBJ2-2, with D possibly being TRBD1 or TRBD2 (5 bases each). Trimming stripped 4 bases from V and 9 bases from J, with 6 bases between. Germline V gene data show CDR1 as MGHDK and CDR2 as SYGVNS. CDR3 length: 11 residues. CDR3 residues: CASSGGWELFF. The CDR3 DNA is TGTGCCAGCAGTGGGGGGTGGGAGCTGTTTTTT.

This clone was recorded a few times. The chain has TRBV11-2 and TRBJ1-2, with D possibly matching TRBD1 (5 bases). The CDR3 consists of 15 residues. Germline loops: CDR1 SGHAT, CDR2 FQNNGV. Trimming left V 5 bases short and J 4 bases short, with 17 bases between. The CDR3 spells CASSLGAGSIYGYTF. CDR3 sequence (DNA): TGTGCCAGCAGCCTAGGGGCAGGGAGTATCTATGGCTACACCTTC.

J is TRBJ2-3 and V is TRBV19; D not resolved. With 3 bases removed from V and 4 bases from J, the gap between germline ends came to 11 bases. The CDR3 has 14 residues. The V gene's germline CDR1 is LNHDA and CDR2 SQIVND (reference sequence). Here the CDR3 reads CASSIWSSSDTQYF. In DNA form, the CDR3 reads TGTGCCAGTAGTATTTGGTCGTCCTCAGATACGCAGTATTTT.